The T cell receptor beta chain described here comes from a study of immune evolution from preneoplasia to lung adenocarcinoma. Study context: HLA loss of heterozygosity: 7% AIS, under 19% MIA, over 25% ADC, none AAH.

Per germline, CDR1 GTSNPN and CDR2 SVGIG (reference sequence). The CDR3 totals 13 residues. V lost 0 bases, J lost 4 bases, and 9 bases lay in between. Patients had resection in Japan or China between the mid-2010s and the late 2010s. Produced via immunoSEQ multiplex PCR; TCRdb's table is partial and in-frame only. The sample carries 10,000 to 12,000 clones, about four fifths recorded once. The TCR comes from a person aged 70 to 79 with lung adenocarcinoma. The rearrangement uses TRBV30 and TRBJ1-1; a possible D gene is TRBD1 (5 bases). The specimen sequenced was FFPE minimally invasive lung adenocarcinoma tissue. CDR3 protein: CAWSVGGSTEAFF. The CDR3 nucleotides read TGTGCCTGGAGTGTTGGGGGTAGCACTGAAGCTTTCTTT.